This entry concerns a single T cell receptor (beta chain). No antigen is known for it. Trimming removed 4 bases from V and 9 bases from J; junction bases left unmatched: 15. The germline gives CDR1 SGHTA, CDR2 FQGNSA. This CDR3 contains 16 residues. The sample is drawn from a study of a mutant IDH1 vaccine in newly diagnosed glioma. For the study at large: Patients under treatment included 62.5% males and approximately 38% females and had a mean age of approximately 43 years.

The sample's time point: week 11, during vaccination. The content of each vaccine dose was 300 ug of mutant IDH1 20-mer peptide, and topical imiquimod accompanied it. Whole-study findings and limits: Changes to the top peripheral T cell clonotypes appeared unrelated to pseudoprogression.

TCRdb keeps only in-frame clones here, not all; method: immunoSEQ multiplex PCR. The table records about 64,000 clones, roughly 84% of them present only once. The sample here was PBMCs, taken from a glioma patient whose treatment included an IDH1 peptide vaccine. This TCR was sampled from a woman aged 45 to 65 with glioma. This rearrangement joins TRBV7-2 to TRBJ1-5; 7 bases line up with TRBD1. This chain's CDR3 is CASSSTGGTVLLPQHF. CDR3 in DNA: TGTGCCAGCAGCTCTACGGGGGGGACAGTGTTATTGCCCCAGCATTTT. The whole variable domain, filled in from reference TRBV7-2 and TRBJ1-5, reads GAGVSQSPSNKVTEKGKDVELRCDPISGHTALYWYRQSLGQGLEFLIYFQGNSAPDKSGLPSDRFSAERTGGSVSTLTIQRTQQEDSAVYLCASSSTGGTVLLPQHFGDGTRLSIL.